A few counts support the clone carrying this T cell receptor (beta chain). Its antigen remains unidentified. V shed 7 bases and J shed 3 bases, with 18 bases lying between them. The CDR3 has 14 residues. Germline CDR1 reads SQVTM; CDR2 reads ANQGSEA. The data were obtained in a study of post-analysis software for immune sequencing data. Study results and limitations: When compared against controls, multiple sclerosis patients showed significantly lower normalized Chao1 diversity. By F measure, samples from a shared preparation batch strongly co-clustered. TRBV5-6, TRBV5-1 and TRBV20-1 belonged to a set of five TRBV segments that were more frequent in patients than controls.

Prepared libraries of TCR beta cDNA carried unique molecular identifiers. One entry per CDR3 protein, called by TCRdb with MiXCR from the PCR reads. The sample contains hundreds of thousands of distinct CDR3 sequences, 53% of which appear only once. The sample consisted of blood. The V and J genes are TRBV29-1 and TRBJ1-1, with D possibly being TRBD1 (6 bases). This TCR derives from a girl aged 10 to 17 with multiple sclerosis. The CDR3 DNA follows: TGCAGCGCCCGGGGTCAGGGGCGGGACACTGAAGCTTTCTTT. Amino acids: CSARGQGRDTEAFF.